This entry lists 15 T cell receptor beta chains sequenced from one sample in a study of T cells in Graves' hyperthyroidism and ophthalmopathy. RNA transcripts were the template for amplifying TCR beta CDR3 regions. RT-PCR in the first round (using the HTBI primer set) targeted the TCR CDR3. TCRdb called the multiplex PCR reads again in MiXCR, with one record for every CDR3 protein. The repertoire includes about 500,000 distinct CDR3 sequences, 16% of them detected once, and 25% to 30% sits in the top ten. Input material: blood. All receptors come from a woman in her twenties or thirties with Graves' ophthalmopathy.

The rearrangement uses TRBV5-1 and TRBJ1-3, with D possibly being TRBD1 (6 bases). The CDR3 is made up of 16 amino acids. Germline assignment: CDR1 SGHRS and CDR2 YFSETQ. V dropped 3 bases and J dropped 0 bases, with 13 bases sitting between them. The CDR3 here is CASSSDDRISGNTIYF. The CDR3 DNA is TGCGCCAGCAGCTCGGACGACAGGATCTCTGGAAACACCATATATTTT.

This clonotype appeared many times. This chain uses TRBV20-1 with TRBJ2-2, with 7 bases that match TRBD2. Germline V gives CDR1 DFQATT, CDR2 SNEGSKA (reference sequence). The CDR3 contains 16 residues. V gave up 0 bases and J gave up 4 bases; unmatched junction bases: 8. CDR3 protein: CSARDLTREGTGELFF. CDR3 DNA sequence: TGCAGTGCTAGAGATCTAACCAGGGAGGGCACCGGGGAGCTGTTTTTT.

This clonotype was seen ten or more times. The rearrangement links TRBV28 to TRBJ2-2, with D possibly matching TRBD1 (5 bases). CDR3 length: 15 amino acids. Deletions cut 5 bases from V and 5 bases from J, with 15 bases between. CDR1 and CDR2 from the germline V gene are MDHEN and SYDVKM. The CDR3, as DNA: TGTGCCAGCAGTGAGAAGGGGCAGGGTACCGGGGAGCTGTTTTTT. This sequence encodes CASSEKGQGTGELFF.

The sample holds many counts of this clonotype. The chain carries TRBV3-1 and TRBJ2-3; D is unclear. V dropped 0 bases and J dropped 11 bases, with 9 bases sitting between them. CDR1 is LGHDT and CDR2 is YNNKEL in the germline V gene (reference sequence). There are 12 residues in the CDR3. Written as DNA, the CDR3 is TGTGCCAGCAGCCAAGATTTTGGTCAGCAGTATTTT. Its translation: CASSQDFGQQYF.

This clonotype showed up many times. The V call is TRBV20-1, the J call TRBJ2-5; tentative D call: TRBD2 (6 bases). The CDR3 has 11 amino acids. The V gene lost 0 bases and the J gene lost 13 bases, with 12 bases spanning the gap. Per the germline V gene, CDR1 is DFQATT and CDR2 is SNEGSKA (reference sequence). This CDR3 is CSARDHPGLYF. DNA for the CDR3: TGCAGTGCTAGAGACCACCCGGGACTGTACTTC.

This chain links TRBV4-3 with TRBJ1-6, with TRBD1 as a possible D gene (6 bases). Germline CDR1 and CDR2: LGHNA and YSLEER. The CDR3 has 17 amino acids. Trimming pared 0 bases from V and 6 bases from J, leaving 15 bases between. Here the CDR3 reads CASSQESGGVVNSPLHF. The CDR3 bases are TGCGCCAGCAGCCAAGAATCCGGGGGCGTAGTTAATTCACCCCTCCACTTT.

The chain joins TRBV9 to TRBJ2-7, with a tentative D call TRBD2 (5 bases). V dropped 4 bases and J dropped 0 bases, with 14 bases sitting between them. The CDR3 consists of 15 residues. Per the germline V gene, CDR1 is SGDLS and CDR2 is YYNGEE. The CDR3 here is CASSPESAVSYEQYF. Written as DNA, the CDR3 is TGTGCCAGCAGCCCCGAATCAGCGGTCTCCTACGAGCAGTACTTC. The whole variable domain, filled in from reference TRBV9 and TRBJ2-7, reads DSGVTQTPKHLITATGQRVTLRCSPRSGDLSVYWYQQSLDQGLQFLIQYYNGEERAKGNILERFSAQQFPDLHSELNLSSLELGDSALYFCASSPESAVSYEQYFGPGTRLTVT.

The chain carries TRBV6-2 or TRBV6-3 and TRBJ2-7, with D possibly being TRBD2 (6 bases). Trimming took 6 bases from V and 0 from J, leaving 18 bases between them. The CDR3 contains 16 residues. Germline V gene data show CDR1 as MNHEY and CDR2 as SVGEGT. CDR3 protein: CASSPGDSFSSYEQYF. For the CDR3, the DNA is TGTGCCAGCAGCCCTGGGGACTCCTTCAGCTCCTACGAGCAGTACTTC.

This clonotype showed up just a few times. The chain uses TRBV5-8 and TRBJ2-7; D is perhaps TRBD1 (6 bases). There are 13 residues in the CDR3. CDR1 and CDR2 (germline): SGHTS, YDEGEE. The V end was cut by 4 bases, the J end by 6 bases, with 14 bases between. CDR3 residues: CASSPQGWSEQYF. In DNA form, the CDR3 reads TGTGCCAGCAGCCCACAGGGATGGAGCGAGCAGTACTTC.

This clonotype was observed at least ten times. J is TRBJ2-7 and V is TRBV28, with D hard to call. The length of the CDR3 is 18 residues. The V end lost 3 bases, the J end lost 2 bases, and 23 bases lay between the germline ends. CDR1 is MDHEN, CDR2 SYDVKM, per germline. The CDR3 is CASSFPPPTSRQTYEQYF. The CDR3 bases are TGTGCCAGCAGTTTCCCCCCCCCCACGAGTCGGCAGACCTACGAGCAGTACTTC.

The table lists this clonotype with a few counts. The chain joins TRBV19 to TRBJ2-3; 7 bases are a match to TRBD1. Germline V CDR1 and CDR2: LNHDA, SQIVND (reference sequence). With V trimmed by 5 bases and J by 2 bases, 10 bases remained unmatched. CDR3 length: 16 residues. As DNA, the CDR3 is TGTGCCAGTAGTCGCCAACAGGGGCTCCTCACAGATACGCAGTATTTT. This encodes CASSRQQGLLTDTQYF.

This clonotype was picked up a small number of times. The chain couples TRBV6-5 to TRBJ1-2; no reliable D call. The V gene lost 2 bases and the J gene lost 4 bases, with 17 bases spanning the gap. CDR3 length: 16 amino acids. Germline CDR1 MNHEY, CDR2 SVGAGI. Here the CDR3 DNA reads TGTGCCAGCAGTTACCATTATTCGGGATCACCCTATGGCTACACCTTC. It is translated as CASSYHYSGSPYGYTF.

CDR3 region: CASSNMGRIRNEKLFF. The CDR3 DNA reads as TGCGCCAGCAGCAATATGGGCAGGATTAGGAATGAAAAACTGTTTTTT. This sequence joins TRBV4-3 and TRBJ1-4; D not certain. The germline V gene has CDR1 LGHNA and CDR2 YSLEER. The CDR3 spans 16 residues. V dropped 5 bases and J dropped 5 bases, with 18 bases sitting between them.

The genes are TRBV28 and TRBJ2-3; 7 nucleotides agree with TRBD2. V lost 5 bases, J lost 4 bases, and 15 bases stayed unmatched. This CDR3 is built from 17 residues. From germline, CDR1 is MDHEN and CDR2 SYDVKM. The CDR3 region is CASSPPGLPRDADTQYF. CDR3 nucleotide sequence: TGTGCCAGCAGTCCACCGGGACTACCTAGAGACGCAGATACGCAGTATTTT.

Many counts were recorded for this clonotype. The rearrangement joins TRBV11-1 to TRBJ2-1; 9 positions agree with TRBD1. The CDR3 totals 13 residues. Looked up from germline, CDR1 is SGHAT and CDR2 is FQDESV (reference sequence). J gave up 15 bases and V 4 bases, and 10 bases lay outside the gene matches. CDR3 amino acids: CASSSGTGRRGFF. For the CDR3, the DNA is TGTGCCAGCAGCTCCGGGACAGGGAGGAGGGGGTTCTTC. The full variable domain, with the rest looked up from reference TRBV11-1 and TRBJ2-1, is EAEVAQSPRYKITEKSQAVAFWCDPISGHATLYWYRQILGQGPELLVQFQDESVVDDSQLPKDRFSAERLKGVDSTLKIQPAELGDSAMYLCASSSGTGRRGFFGPGTRLTVL.